One and the same sample provided the 31 T cell receptor beta chains below, sequenced in a study of blood T cell repertoires in COVID-19. Data came from immunoSEQ multiplex PCR; TCRdb stores just in-frame clones and leaves some out. Here the sample spans some 350,000 clones, 85% to 90% being singletons. Specimen: peripheral blood. Receptors were obtained from a woman between 50 and 59 years old with COVID-19, enrolled during active disease.

The rearrangement links TRBV5-4 to TRBJ2-5, with a possible D match to TRBD2 (6 bases). This CDR3 region has 13 residues. Germline-derived CDR1 and CDR2 are SGHNT and YYREEE (reference sequence). V was clipped by 4 bases and J by 9 bases, with 16 bases between them. CDR3 in DNA: TGTGCCAGCAGCCCGGAGGGGAGCGGGCCCCAGTACTTC. Its translation: CASSPEGSGPQYF.

The gene calls are TRBV5-6 and TRBJ2-7; D may be TRBD1 (5 bases). The CDR3 has 13 amino acids. Trimming left V 4 bases short and J 6 bases short, with 14 bases between. CDR1 is SGHDT and CDR2 is YYEEEE in the germline V gene. The CDR3: CASSRIRVSEQYF. CDR3 sequence (DNA): TGTGCCAGCAGCAGAATCAGGGTGTCCGAGCAGTACTTC. Variable domain in full (rest from reference TRBV5-6 and TRBJ2-7): DAGVTQSPTHLIKTRGQQVTLRCSPKSGHDTVSWYQQALGQGPQFIFQYYEEEERQRGNFPDRFSGHQFPNYSSELNVNALLLGDSALYLCASSRIRVSEQYFGPGTRLTVT.

This clone has just one count. This sequence joins TRBV7-6 and TRBJ2-2, with TRBD2 identical over 13 bases. Germline lookup yields CDR1 SGHVS and CDR2 FNYEAQ. The ends lost 1 base at V and 4 bases at J; junction bases unmatched: 9. This CDR3 comprises 19 residues. CDR3 nucleotide sequence: TGTGCCAGCAGCTTAGTACTAGCGGGAGGGCCGCAGGGCACCGGGGAGCTGTTTTTT. This sequence encodes CASSLVLAGGPQGTGELFF.

V and J are TRBV3-1 (or the pseudogene TRBV3-2) and TRBJ1-2, with 10 bases that match TRBD1. CDR1 is LGHDT, CDR2 YNNKEL, per germline (reference sequence). V shed 4 bases and J 0 bases; nucleotides not matched to a gene: 2. The CDR3 has 15 amino acids. CDR3 DNA: TGTGCCAGCAGCCTAGGACAGGGGGCTAACTATGGCTACACCTTC. Residues: CASSLGQGANYGYTF.

The chain joins TRBV11-2 to TRBJ2-1; 9 bases map to TRBD1. CDR1 is SGHAT and CDR2 is FQNNGV in the germline V gene. With V trimmed by 6 bases and J by 8 bases, 11 bases remained unmatched. This CDR3 contains 15 residues. Here the CDR3 reads CASRRPGTGIDEQFF. The CDR3 DNA reads TGTGCCAGCAGACGTCCCGGGACAGGGATCGATGAGCAGTTCTTC.

The rearrangement links TRBV6-5 to TRBJ2-5, with 7 nucleotides matching TRBD2. CDR3 size: 15 residues. With 7 bases clipped from V and 7 bases from J, the junction kept 15 bases outside the gene matches. Germline CDR1 is MNHEY and CDR2 is SVGAGI. CDR3 sequence reads: CASINRGRVIGTQYF. The CDR3, as DNA: TGTGCCAGCATCAACCGGGGGAGGGTAATTGGGACCCAGTACTTC.

This chain uses TRBV19 with TRBJ2-7; D might be TRBD2 (6 bases). This CDR3 spans 12 amino acids. CDR1 LNHDA and CDR2 SQIVND come from the germline V gene (reference sequence). Trimming pared 10 bases from V and 2 bases from J, leaving 12 bases between. The CDR3 coding sequence is TGTGCCACACGGGACTTTGCCTACGAGCAGTACTTC. Translated: CATRDFAYEQYF.

V usage is TRBV30 and J usage is TRBJ2-1; the D gene is possibly TRBD2 (6 bases). CDR3 length: 16 amino acids. The germline V gene has CDR1 GTSNPN and CDR2 SVGIG (reference sequence). V lost 4 bases and J 0 bases, leaving 16 bases between the germline ends. CDR3 residues: CAWTAKRVSSYNEQFF. CDR3 nucleotides: TGTGCCTGGACAGCAAAGCGGGTGAGCTCCTACAATGAGCAGTTCTTC.

The rearrangement uses TRBV21-1 and TRBJ2-3; the table's D gene call, TRBD2, was not cross checked with the DNA. TRBV21-1 has pseudogene status. The CDR3 consists of 16 residues. CDR3: CASSPTSVGDTDTQYF. The CDR3, as DNA: TGTGCCAGCAGCCCCACTAGCGTTGGGGACACAGATACGCAGTATTTT.

V usage is TRBV18 and J usage is TRBJ1-1; 7 nucleotides match TRBD1. Germline CDR1 and CDR2: KGHSH and LQKENI. The V gene end was trimmed by 3 bases and the J gene end by 2 bases; junction bases not matched to a gene: 6. The CDR3 totals 15 residues. CDR3 sequence: CASSPWTGRNTEAFF. CDR3 nucleotides: TGTGCCAGCTCACCCTGGACAGGCCGCAACACTGAAGCTTTCTTT.

CDR3 nucleotide sequence: TGTGCCAGCACCCAGCGGGAGGGTTATGGGGCGAATGAGCAGTTCTTC. This translates into CASTQREGYGANEQFF. This chain uses TRBV2 with TRBJ2-1; 10 bases are a match to TRBD2. The CDR3 has 16 amino acids. Germline trimming cut 7 bases from V and 7 bases from J; bases unmatched to any gene: 13. Germline V gene sequence: CDR1 SNHLY, CDR2 FYNNEI. The full variable domain, its missing parts supplied by reference TRBV2 and TRBJ2-1, is EPEVTQTPSHQVTQMGQEVILRCVPISNHLYFYWYRQILGQKVEFLVSFYNNEISEKSEIFDDQFSVERPDGSNFTLKIRSTKLEDSAMYFCASTQREGYGANEQFFGPGTRLTVL.

V and J are TRBV28 and TRBJ2-3; no reliable D call. This CDR3 is built from 14 residues. Germline values: CDR1 MDHEN, CDR2 SYDVKM. Trimming took 5 bases from V and 2 from J, leaving 11 bases between them. CDR3: CASSLRHDTDTQYF. The CDR3 nucleotides are TGTGCCAGCAGTCTCCGACACGACACAGATACGCAGTATTTT.

The rearrangement uses TRBV7-3 and TRBJ2-1; tentatively, D is TRBD2 (6 bases). This CDR3 contains 16 residues. V gave up 5 bases and J gave up 4 bases, with 18 bases separating them. CDR1 and CDR2 from the germline V gene are SGHTA and FQGTGA. Written as DNA, the CDR3 is TGTGCCAGCAGCAAACCGGGAGACGGGTCGTACAATGAGCAGTTCTTC. This gives the protein CASSKPGDGSYNEQFF. The whole variable domain, remainder taken from reference TRBV7-3 and TRBJ2-1, is GAGVSQTPSNKVTEKGKYVELRCDPISGHTALYWYRQSLGQGPEFLIYFQGTGAADDSGLPNDRFFAVRPEGSVSTLKIQRTERGDSAVYLCASSKPGDGSYNEQFFGPGTRLTVL.

This clone has just one count. This rearrangement joins TRBV6-5 to TRBJ1-5, with D perhaps TRBD1 (6 bases). This CDR3 is built from 15 residues. Germline CDR1 MNHEY, CDR2 SVGAGI. The ends were cut back, 4 bases at V and 1 base at J, with 11 bases in the middle. The CDR3 sequence is CASSSGVTSNQPQHF. Written as DNA, the CDR3 is TGTGCCAGCAGTTCAGGGGTTACCAGCAATCAGCCCCAGCATTTT.

The chain is built from TRBV2 and TRBJ2-7; 8 bases align to TRBD1. V lost 3 bases and J lost 7; bases outside the gene matches: 8. Germline V gene data show CDR1 as SNHLY and CDR2 as FYNNEI. The CDR3 contains 14 residues. The CDR3 DNA is TGTGCCAGCAGTGATCGGCAGGGGGCGAATGAGCAGTACTTC. It translates to CASSDRQGANEQYF.

The chain couples TRBV7-9 to TRBJ1-2; 7 bases are shared with TRBD1. The V and J ends lost 3 bases and 4 bases, in that order; junction bases with no gene match: 5. The CDR3 totals 14 residues. The germline V gene has CDR1 SEHNR and CDR2 FQNEAQ (reference sequence). The CDR3 region has the DNA TGTGCCAGCAGCTTTCAGGGGGACGGCTATGGCTACACCTTC. Translating it yields CASSFQGDGYGYTF.

The rearrangement links TRBV30 to TRBJ1-5; 7 bases fit TRBD1. V lost 0 bases and J lost 5; bases outside the gene matches: 4. Germline V gives CDR1 GTSNPN, CDR2 SVGIG (reference sequence). The CDR3 consists of 14 residues. The CDR3 here is CAWSVMQGDQPQHF. The DNA of the CDR3 is TGTGCCTGGAGTGTAATGCAGGGGGATCAGCCCCAGCATTTT.

J is TRBJ1-5 and V is TRBV7-9; D is uncertain. V was pared by 4 bases and J by 3 bases, with 19 bases between. Per the germline V gene, CDR1 is SEHNR and CDR2 is FQNEAQ (reference sequence). The CDR3 loop spans 17 amino acids. The CDR3 DNA follows: TGTGCCAGCAGCTCCTCGATTCGCACGGAGCACAATCAGCCCCAGCATTTT. Amino acids: CASSSSIRTEHNQPQHF.

The table lists this clone with a few counts. The rearrangement joins TRBV5-4 to TRBJ2-2, with TRBD1 identical over 9 bases. Germline V gene sequence: CDR1 SGHNT, CDR2 YYREEE (reference sequence). J was trimmed by 0 bases and V by 0 bases; bases with no gene match: 0. The CDR3 loop spans 16 amino acids. CDR3 in DNA: TGTGCCAGCAGCTTGGGACAGGGGGCGAACACCGGGGAGCTGTTTTTT. Protein product: CASSLGQGANTGELFF. Full variable domain (missing parts from reference TRBV5-4 and TRBJ2-2): ETGVTQSPTHLIKTRGQQVTLRCSSQSGHNTVSWYQQALGQGPQFIFQYYREEENGRGNFPPRFSGLQFPNYSSELNVNALELDDSALYLCASSLGQGANTGELFFGEGSRLTVL.

In nucleotides, the CDR3 is TGCGCCAGCAGCGCAGGGACGGGAGACTACGAGCAGTACTTC. Translating it yields CASSAGTGDYEQYF. The genes are TRBV5-1 and TRBJ2-7, with D possibly matching TRBD2 (6 bases). The CDR3 has 14 amino acids. Germline-derived CDR1 and CDR2 are SGHRS and YFSETQ. The V gene lost 4 bases and the J gene lost 3 bases, with 14 bases spanning the gap. Based on the CDR3 plus reference TRBV5-1 and TRBJ2-7, the full variable domain is KAGVTQTPRYLIKTRGQQVTLSCSPISGHRSVSWYQQTPGQGLQFLFEYFSETQRNKGNFPGRFSGRQFSNSRSEMNVSTLELGDSALYLCASSAGTGDYEQYFGPGTRLTVT.

The chain recombines TRBV4-3 with TRBJ2-5; 8 bases are shared with TRBD1. CDR3 length: 14 residues. V lost 4 bases to trimming and J lost 4 bases; unmatched junction nucleotides: 5. Germline V gene sequence: CDR1 LGHNA, CDR2 YSLEER. CDR3 DNA: TGCGCCAGCAGCCGTGGACAGGGCGGAGAGACCCAGTACTTC. Translating gives CASSRGQGGETQYF.

The CDR3 protein is CASSLQAGPGANVLTF. In nucleotides, the CDR3 is TGCGCCAGCAGCTTGCAAGCAGGGCCTGGGGCCAACGTCCTGACTTTC. V usage is TRBV5-1 and J usage is TRBJ2-6; possible D gene TRBD1, 5 bases. This CDR3 region has 16 residues. CDR1 is SGHRS and CDR2 is YFSETQ in the germline V gene. Trimming removed 1 base from V and 2 bases from J, with 10 bases in between.

The J gene is TRBJ1-1, the V gene TRBV27; D is ambiguous. CDR1 is MNHEY and CDR2 is SMNVEV in the germline V gene (reference sequence). V lost 9 bases and J 6 bases, leaving 17 bases between the germline ends. This CDR3 contains 13 residues. The CDR3 nucleotides are TGTGCCAGTCGAATGGAGCGGGAGGCTGAAGCTTTCTTT. Protein sequence: CASRMEREAEAFF.

The CDR3 here is CATSRDPGGTNEKLFF. The CDR3 region has the DNA TGTGCCACCAGCAGAGATCCCGGCGGAACTAATGAAAAACTGTTTTTT. The rearrangement uses TRBV15 and TRBJ1-4, with no clear D. The CDR3 spans 16 residues. Germline CDR1 LNHNV, CDR2 YYDKDF (reference sequence). V was trimmed by 0 bases and J by 1 base, leaving 9 bases between them. The whole variable domain, remainder taken from reference TRBV15 and TRBJ1-4, is DAMVIQNPRYQVTQFGKPVTLSCSQTLNHNVMYWYQQKSSQAPKLLFHYYDKDFNNEADTPDNFQSRRPNTSFCFLDIRSPGLGDTAMYLCATSRDPGGTNEKLFFGSGTQLSVL.

The CDR3 DNA follows: TGTGCCAGCAGCCAAGATCGGACAGGGGTAACGGGAAACTATGGCTACACCTTC. This codes for CASSQDRTGVTGNYGYTF. The chain uses TRBV3-1 (or the pseudogene TRBV3-2) and TRBJ1-2, with 9 bases identical to TRBD1. The CDR3 is 18 amino acids. Germline CDR1 LGHDT, CDR2 YNNKEL (reference sequence). The ends lost 0 bases at V and 2 bases at J; junction bases unmatched: 10.

This clone has a handful of counts. The chain combines TRBV5-6 with TRBJ1-2; D is unclear. Trimming removed 0 bases from V and 0 bases from J, with 9 bases in between. CDR1 and CDR2 (germline): SGHDT, YYEEEE. CDR3 length: 15 amino acids. CDR3 in DNA: TGTGCCAGCAGCTTGGCTAGGAGAACTAACTATGGCTACACCTTC. Its translation: CASSLARRTNYGYTF.

The chain employs TRBV24-1 and TRBJ2-1; D might be TRBD2 (7 bases). The CDR3 covers 17 residues. The germline CDR1 and CDR2 sequences are KGHDR and SFDVKD. V was shortened by 2 bases and J by 0 bases, with 13 bases between the two germline ends. DNA for the CDR3: TGTGCCACCAGTGATTGGGAGGGAGGGGGCTCCTACAATGAGCAGTTCTTC. This translates into CATSDWEGGGSYNEQFF.

V gene TRBV6-1 combines with J gene TRBJ1-1; D unclear. Germline-derived CDR1 and CDR2 are MNHNS and SASEGT. V lost 2 bases and J 1 base, leaving 11 bases between the germline ends. The CDR3 consists of 15 residues. The CDR3 DNA sequence: TGTGCCAGCAGTGAAATCGTCCGAGGGAACACTGAAGCTTTCTTT. Residues: CASSEIVRGNTEAFF.

V usage is TRBV6-1 and J usage is TRBJ2-7; D ambiguous. CDR3 size: 13 residues. V was shortened by 8 bases and J by 0 bases, with 11 bases between the two germline ends. CDR1 and CDR2 (germline): MNHNS, SASEGT. CDR3 loop: CASWASYSYEQYF. DNA of the CDR3: TGTGCCAGCTGGGCGTCCTACTCCTACGAGCAGTACTTC.

V is TRBV24-1 and J is TRBJ1-5; D remains unclear. V shed 4 bases and J shed 5 bases, with 5 bases lying between them. Per germline, CDR1 KGHDR and CDR2 SFDVKD. This CDR3 contains 12 residues. The CDR3 DNA reads as TGTGCCACCAGTGACCCGGATCAGCCCCAGCATTTT. Translating gives CATSDPDQPQHF.

The chain is built from TRBV7-3 and TRBJ2-1; D is perhaps TRBD2 (6 bases). In germline, CDR1 is SGHTA, CDR2 FQGTGA. CDR3 length equals 15 residues. The V end lost 3 bases, the J end lost 0 bases, and 9 bases lay between the germline ends. CDR3 loop: CASSFAGSSYNEQFF. The CDR3 region has the DNA TGTGCCAGCAGCTTTGCGGGGAGCTCCTACAATGAGCAGTTCTTC. Together with reference TRBV7-3 and TRBJ2-1, the CDR3 gives the full variable domain: GAGVSQTPSNKVTEKGKYVELRCDPISGHTALYWYRQSLGQGPEFLIYFQGTGAADDSGLPNDRFFAVRPEGSVSTLKIQRTERGDSAVYLCASSFAGSSYNEQFFGPGTRLTVL.